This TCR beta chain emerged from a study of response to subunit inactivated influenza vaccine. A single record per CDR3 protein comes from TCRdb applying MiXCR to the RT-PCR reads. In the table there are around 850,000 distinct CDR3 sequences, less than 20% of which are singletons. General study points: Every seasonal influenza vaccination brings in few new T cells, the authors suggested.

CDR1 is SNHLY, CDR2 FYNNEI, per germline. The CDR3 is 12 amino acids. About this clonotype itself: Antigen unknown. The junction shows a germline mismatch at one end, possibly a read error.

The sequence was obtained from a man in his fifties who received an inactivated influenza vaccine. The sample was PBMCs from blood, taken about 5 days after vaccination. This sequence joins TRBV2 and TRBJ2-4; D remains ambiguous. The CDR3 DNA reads TGTGCCGGCAGTGTCGACGAAAACATTCAGTACTTC. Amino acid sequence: CAGSVDENIQYF.